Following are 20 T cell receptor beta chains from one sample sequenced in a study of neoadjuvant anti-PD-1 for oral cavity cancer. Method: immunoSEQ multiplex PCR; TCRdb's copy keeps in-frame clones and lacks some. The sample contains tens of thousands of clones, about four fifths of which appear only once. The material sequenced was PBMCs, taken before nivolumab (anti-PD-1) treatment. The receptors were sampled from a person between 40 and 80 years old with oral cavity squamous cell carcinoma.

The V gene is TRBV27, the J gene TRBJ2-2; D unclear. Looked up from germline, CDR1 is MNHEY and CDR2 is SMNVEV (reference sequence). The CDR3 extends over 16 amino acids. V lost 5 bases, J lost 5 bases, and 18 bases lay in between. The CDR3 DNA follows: TGTGCCAGCAGTCTCGCCACCCAAATCAGAACCGGGGAGCTGTTTTTT. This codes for CASSLATQIRTGELFF.

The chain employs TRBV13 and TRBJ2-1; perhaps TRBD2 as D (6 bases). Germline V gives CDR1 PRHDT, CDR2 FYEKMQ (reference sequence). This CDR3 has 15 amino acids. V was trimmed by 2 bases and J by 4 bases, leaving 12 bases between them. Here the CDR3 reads CASSLRRGSYNEQFF. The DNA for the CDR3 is TGTGCCAGCAGCTTACGGCGGGGAAGTTACAATGAGCAGTTCTTC.

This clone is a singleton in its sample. CDR3 DNA: TGTGCCAGCAATGCGGGAGACAGTTTTGGGAACACTGAAGCTTTCTTT. It specifies CASNAGDSFGNTEAFF. This rearrangement joins TRBV2 to TRBJ1-1; D may be TRBD1 (5 bases). The CDR3 sequence is 16 residues long. Trimming removed 7 bases from V and 1 base from J, with 19 bases in between. Germline CDR1 reads SNHLY; CDR2 reads FYNNEI.

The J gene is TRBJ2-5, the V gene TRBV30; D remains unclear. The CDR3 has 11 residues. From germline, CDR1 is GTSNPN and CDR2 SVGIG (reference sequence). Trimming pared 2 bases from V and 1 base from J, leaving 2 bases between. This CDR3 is CAWSPQETQYF. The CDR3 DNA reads TGTGCCTGGAGTCCCCAAGAGACCCAGTACTTC.

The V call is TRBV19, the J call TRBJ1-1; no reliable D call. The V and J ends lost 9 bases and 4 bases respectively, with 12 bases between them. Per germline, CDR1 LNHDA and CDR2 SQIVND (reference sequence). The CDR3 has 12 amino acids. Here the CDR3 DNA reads TGTGCCAGCAATGACTTGGTCACTGAAGCTTTCTTT. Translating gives CASNDLVTEAFF.

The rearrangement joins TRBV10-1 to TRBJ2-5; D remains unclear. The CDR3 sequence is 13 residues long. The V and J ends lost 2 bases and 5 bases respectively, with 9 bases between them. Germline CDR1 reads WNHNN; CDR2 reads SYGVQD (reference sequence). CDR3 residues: CASSEGQRETQYF. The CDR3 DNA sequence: TGCGCCAGCAGTGAGGGGCAGAGGGAGACCCAGTACTTC.

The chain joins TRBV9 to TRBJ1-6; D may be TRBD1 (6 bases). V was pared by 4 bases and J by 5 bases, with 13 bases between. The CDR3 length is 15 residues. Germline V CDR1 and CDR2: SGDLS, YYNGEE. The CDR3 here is CASSSPGQDNSPLHF. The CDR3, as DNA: TGTGCCAGCAGCTCCCCGGGACAAGATAATTCACCCCTCCACTTT.

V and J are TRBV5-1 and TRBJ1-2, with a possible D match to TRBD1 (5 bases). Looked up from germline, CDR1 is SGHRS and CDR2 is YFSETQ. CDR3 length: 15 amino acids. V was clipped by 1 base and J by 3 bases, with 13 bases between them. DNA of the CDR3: TGCGCCAGCAGCTTGTTCGGGGGGACGGACTATGGCTACACCTTC. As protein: CASSLFGGTDYGYTF.

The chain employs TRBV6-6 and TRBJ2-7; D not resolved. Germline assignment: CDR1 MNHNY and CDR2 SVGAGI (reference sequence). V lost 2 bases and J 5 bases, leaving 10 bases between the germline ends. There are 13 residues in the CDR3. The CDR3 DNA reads TGTGCCAGCAGTTACCCCTCTGGGGACGAGCAGTACTTC. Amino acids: CASSYPSGDEQYF.

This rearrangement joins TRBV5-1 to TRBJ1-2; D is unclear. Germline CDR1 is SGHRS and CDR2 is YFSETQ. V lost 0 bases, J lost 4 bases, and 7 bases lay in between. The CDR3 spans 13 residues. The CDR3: CASSLDSGYGYTF. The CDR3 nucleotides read TGCGCCAGCAGCTTGGACTCAGGCTATGGCTACACCTTC.

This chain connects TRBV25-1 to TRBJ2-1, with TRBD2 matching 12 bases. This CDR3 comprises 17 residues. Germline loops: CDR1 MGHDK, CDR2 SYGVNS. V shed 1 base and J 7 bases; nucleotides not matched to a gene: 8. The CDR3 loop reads CASSEFVLAGGMNEQFF. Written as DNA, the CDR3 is TGTGCCAGCAGTGAATTCGTACTAGCGGGAGGTATGAATGAGCAGTTCTTC.

CDR3 region: CASSLGWGGNTEAFF. The CDR3 nucleotides are TGTGCCAGCAGCTTAGGATGGGGGGGGAACACTGAAGCTTTCTTT. J is TRBJ1-1 and V is TRBV11-3; perhaps TRBD1 as D (5 bases). V lost 1 base and J lost 1, with 10 bases in between. This CDR3 region has 15 residues. Germline CDR1 is SGHNT and CDR2 is YENEEA.

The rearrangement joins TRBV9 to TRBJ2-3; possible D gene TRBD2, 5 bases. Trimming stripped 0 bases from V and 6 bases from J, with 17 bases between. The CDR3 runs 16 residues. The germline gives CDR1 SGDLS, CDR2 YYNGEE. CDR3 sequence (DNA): TGTGCCAGCAGCGTAGCTGGCCACCGGGGAGTGGATACGCAGTATTTT. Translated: CASSVAGHRGVDTQYF. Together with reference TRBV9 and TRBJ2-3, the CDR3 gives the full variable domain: DSGVTQTPKHLITATGQRVTLRCSPRSGDLSVYWYQQSLDQGLQFLIQYYNGEERAKGNILERFSAQQFPDLHSELNLSSLELGDSALYFCASSVAGHRGVDTQYFGPGTRLTVL.

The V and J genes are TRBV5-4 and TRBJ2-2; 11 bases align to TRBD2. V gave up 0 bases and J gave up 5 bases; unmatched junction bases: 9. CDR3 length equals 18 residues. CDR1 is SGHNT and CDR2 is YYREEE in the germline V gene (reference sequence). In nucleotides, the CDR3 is TGTGCCAGCAGCTTGGTTCTTAGCGGGAGGGCTCGGACCGGGGAGCTGTTTTTT. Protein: CASSLVLSGRARTGELFF. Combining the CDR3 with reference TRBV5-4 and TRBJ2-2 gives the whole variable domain ETGVTQSPTHLIKTRGQQVTLRCSSQSGHNTVSWYQQALGQGPQFIFQYYREEENGRGNFPPRFSGLQFPNYSSELNVNALELDDSALYLCASSLVLSGRARTGELFFGEGSRLTVL.

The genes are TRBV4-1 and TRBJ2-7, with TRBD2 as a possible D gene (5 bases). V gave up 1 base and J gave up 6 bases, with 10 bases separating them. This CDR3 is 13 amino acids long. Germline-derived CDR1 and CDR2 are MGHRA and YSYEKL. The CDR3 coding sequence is TGCGCCAGCAGCCAAGCGGGAACCGTCGAGCAGTACTTC. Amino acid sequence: CASSQAGTVEQYF.

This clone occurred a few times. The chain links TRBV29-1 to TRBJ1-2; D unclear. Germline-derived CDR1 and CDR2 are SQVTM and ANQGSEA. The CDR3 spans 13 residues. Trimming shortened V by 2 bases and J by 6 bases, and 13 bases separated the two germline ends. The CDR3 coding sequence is TGCAGCGTTGAAAGTAATCCCCTGAATGGCTACACCTTC. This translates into CSVESNPLNGYTF.

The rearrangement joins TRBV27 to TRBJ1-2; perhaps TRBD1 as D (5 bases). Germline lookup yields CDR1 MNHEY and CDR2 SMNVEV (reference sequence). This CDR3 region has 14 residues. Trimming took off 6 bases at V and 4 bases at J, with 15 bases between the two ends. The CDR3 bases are TGTGCCAGCAGGGGATGGGGGGGTAGCTATGGCTACACCTTC. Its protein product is CASRGWGGSYGYTF.

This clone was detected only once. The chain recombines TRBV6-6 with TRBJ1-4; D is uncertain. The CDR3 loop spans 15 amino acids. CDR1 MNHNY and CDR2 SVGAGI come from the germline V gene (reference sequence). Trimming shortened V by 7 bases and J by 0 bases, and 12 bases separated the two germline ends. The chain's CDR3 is CASNFNGATNEKLFF. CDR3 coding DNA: TGTGCCAGCAATTTCAATGGCGCAACTAATGAAAAACTGTTTTTT.

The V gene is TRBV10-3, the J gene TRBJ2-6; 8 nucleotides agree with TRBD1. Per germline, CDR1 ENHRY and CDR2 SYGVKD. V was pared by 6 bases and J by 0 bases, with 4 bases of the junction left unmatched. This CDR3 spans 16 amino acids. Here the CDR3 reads CAIRRTGSSGANVLTF. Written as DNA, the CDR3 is TGTGCCATCAGACGGACAGGGAGCTCTGGGGCCAACGTCCTGACTTTC.

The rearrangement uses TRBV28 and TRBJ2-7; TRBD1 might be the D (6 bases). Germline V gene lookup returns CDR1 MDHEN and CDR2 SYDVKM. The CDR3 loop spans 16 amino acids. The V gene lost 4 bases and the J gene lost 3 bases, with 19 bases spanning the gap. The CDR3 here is CASSSLDRRADYEQYF. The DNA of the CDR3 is TGTGCCAGCAGTTCGCTAGACAGGCGGGCGGACTACGAGCAGTACTTC.